This T cell receptor (beta chain) derives from a study of blood T cells in healthy people across ages. Sample-barcoded 5' priming and a J-beta primer mix drove a second PCR of roughly 6 to 12 cycles. Each CDR3 protein is one row after TCRdb ran MiXCR on the 5' RACE reads. Among about 1.4 million distinct CDR3 sequences listed, 55% to 75% were seen once. The V gene's germline CDR1 is DFQATT and CDR2 SNEGSKA (reference sequence). V gave up 5 bases and J gave up 3 bases, with 10 bases separating them. The CDR3 loop spans 12 amino acids. This clonotype was counted between two and nine times. This chain uses TRBV20-1 with TRBJ1-2; TRBD1 might be the D (6 bases). Sequenced sample: blood. This receptor was taken from a man aged 18 to 30 in good health. For the CDR3, the DNA is TGCAGTGCTGGAAGACAGGACTATGGCTACACCTTC. Amino acid sequence: CSAGRQDYGYTF.